Below, 29 T cell receptor beta chains from the same sample are listed, as sequenced in a study of tumor-infiltrating lymphocytes in primary liver carcinoma. The authors made TCR beta cDNA from approximately 500 ng total RNA with a constant-region primer. Slightly modified ARM-PCR with three nested multiplex PCR rounds yielded TCR beta libraries. The first two PCR rounds, roughly 11 cycles each, used TRBV1-TRBV30 forward primers and a C-beta reverse primer. Via MiXCR, TCRdb re-called the multiplex PCR reads, giving one row per CDR3 protein. The sample holds 180,000 or so distinct CDR3 sequences, 50% to 75% seen once. RNA was extracted from whole blood without cell sorting, alongside germline DNA. The sequenced sample consisted of peripheral blood. These receptors all come from a man aged 40-50 years with primary liver carcinoma and hepatitis B virus infection.

This clonotype was detected a few times. V is TRBV28 and J is TRBJ1-1, with D possibly matching TRBD1 (6 bases). Trimming cost V 6 bases and J 2 bases, with 13 bases left between them. This CDR3 contains 14 residues. The germline V gene encodes CDR1 MDHEN and CDR2 SYDVKM. CDR3 DNA sequence: TGTGCCAGCAGGGAGACAGGTACTAACACTGAAGCTTTCTTT. It yields the protein CASRETGTNTEAFF.

The chain joins TRBV5-6 to TRBJ2-1; D assignment may be TRBD1 or TRBD2 (5 bases each). The V end was cut by 0 bases, the J end by 8 bases, with 12 bases between. Germline CDR1 reads SGHDT; CDR2 reads YYEEEE. This CDR3 has 14 residues. CDR3 protein: CASSLARWGHEQFF. The DNA for the CDR3 is TGTGCCAGCAGCTTGGCCCGGTGGGGACATGAGCAGTTCTTC.

This clonotype came up many times. This chain connects TRBV11-3 to TRBJ2-1, with a tentative D call TRBD2 (5 bases). V shed 2 bases and J shed 8 bases, with 13 bases lying between them. This CDR3 spans 14 amino acids. CDR1 SGHNT and CDR2 YENEEA come from the germline V gene. The CDR3 sequence: CASSLLASSDEQFF. The DNA for the CDR3 is TGTGCCAGCAGCTTATTGGCTAGCTCCGATGAGCAGTTCTTC.

Notes on this clonotype: The junction does not match germline at one end; this may be a read error. DNA for the CDR3: TGTGCCAGCAGCCCACTGGGGGGTGGGACTAGCGTGGGTAATGGGCAGTTCTTC. Protein: CASSPLGGGTSVGNGQFF. The genes are TRBV12-3 or TRBV12-4 and TRBJ2-1, with 10 bases that match TRBD2. CDR3 length: 18 residues.

Worth noting for this clonotype: A junction boundary mismatches the germline segment, possibly from a read error. The V and J genes are TRBV6-2 or TRBV6-3 and TRBJ1-5; D possibly corresponds to TRBD1 (5 bases). Germline CDR1 reads MNHEY; CDR2 reads SVGEGT. The CDR3 extends over 15 amino acids. CDR3 nucleotides: TGTGTCAGCAGCGCGCAGGGAGGTGGCAATCAGCCCCAGCATTTT. Encoded protein: CVSSAQGGGNQPQHF.

This clonotype was detected once. The V call is TRBV20-1, the J call TRBJ2-7; D may be TRBD2 (6 bases). The CDR3 has 15 amino acids. Germline loops: CDR1 DFQATT, CDR2 SNEGSKA (reference sequence). V lost 2 bases, J lost 5 bases, and 19 bases lay in between. The CDR3 is CSARSTTWVADEQYF. CDR3 bases: TGCAGTGCTAGATCAACCACCTGGGTAGCGGACGAGCAGTACTTC.

Comment on this clonotype: Germline and junction disagree at one end, which may indicate a read error. The J gene is TRBJ1-6, the V gene TRBV29-1; D possibly corresponds to TRBD1 (5 bases). The CDR3 runs to 15 residues. Germline CDR1 and CDR2: SQVTM and ANQGSEA. CDR3 loop: CSVAEDGRANSPPHF. The CDR3 nucleotides read TGCAGCGTAGCTGAGGATGGCAGGGCTAATTCACCCCCCCACTTT.

This chain links TRBV11-2 with TRBJ2-7; 9 bases line up with TRBD2. Germline V CDR1 and CDR2: SGHAT, FQNNGV. This CDR3 is 17 amino acids long. V gave up 3 bases and J gave up 3 bases; unmatched junction bases: 12. The CDR3: CASSLMGTSRRFYEQYF. CDR3 nucleotides: TGTGCCAGCAGCTTGATGGGGACTAGCAGGAGGTTCTACGAGCAGTACTTC.

V gene TRBV19 combines with J gene TRBJ2-7; 8 positions match TRBD1. The CDR3 sequence is 17 residues long. J was trimmed by 1 base and V by 5 bases; bases with no gene match: 13. Germline V gives CDR1 LNHDA, CDR2 SQIVND (reference sequence). DNA of the CDR3: TGTGCCAGTAGTGCTAGCATTCCCGGGACAGGTTCCTACGAGCAGTACTTC. Its translation: CASSASIPGTGSYEQYF.

To note about this clonotype: With a much larger clone just one base away, this may be a read error. This rearrangement joins TRBV29-1 to TRBJ2-2; 7 bases match TRBD2. The CDR3 totals 11 residues. The V gene's germline CDR1 is SQVTM and CDR2 ANQGSEA. This chain's CDR3 is CSGGNTGKLFF. CDR3 nucleotide sequence: TGCTCCGGGGGGAACACCGGGAAGCTGTTTTTT.

The chain couples TRBV4-1 to TRBJ2-1, with 9 bases aligning to TRBD2. Germline CDR1 and CDR2: MGHRA and YSYEKL. This CDR3 is 18 amino acids long. After removal of 4 bases from V and 9 bases from J, the junction contained 19 bases not matched to a gene. CDR3 sequence: CASSPRSLVLAGDIEQFF. CDR3 DNA: TGCGCCAGCAGCCCAAGATCCTTAGTTTTAGCGGGAGATATTGAGCAGTTCTTC.

The rearrangement links TRBV5-4 to TRBJ2-1; 7 bases align to TRBD1. The V gene's germline CDR1 is SGHNT and CDR2 YYREEE (reference sequence). The CDR3 extends over 15 amino acids. Trimming cost V 0 bases and J 5 bases; bases outside gene matches: 5. The CDR3 DNA is TGTGCCAGCAGCTTGGACAGGGGTCTACACAATGAGCAGTTCTTC. Its translation is CASSLDRGLHNEQFF.

The V and J genes are TRBV11-2 and TRBJ2-1; TRBD2 matches at 13 bases. The CDR3 runs to 16 residues. With V trimmed by 0 bases and J by 10 bases, 6 bases remained unmatched. Germline loops: CDR1 SGHAT, CDR2 FQNNGV. CDR3: CASSLDRTSGREEQFF. CDR3 nucleotides: TGTGCCAGCAGCTTAGATCGGACTAGCGGGAGAGAAGAGCAGTTCTTC.

There are a few counts of this clonotype. Since no conserved phenylalanine or tryptophan closes the CDR3, a read error is the likely cause. The V gene is TRBV6-5, the J gene TRBJ2-7; weak D call: TRBD2 (5 bases). Trimming took off 5 bases at V and 9 bases at J, with 11 bases between the two ends. The CDR3 has 11 amino acids. Germline V gene sequence: CDR1 MNHEY, CDR2 SVGAGI. CDR3 sequence (DNA): TGTGCCAGCAGTGGGCAGAGGGTGCAGTACCTC. Translation gives CASSGQRVQYL.

Details on this clonotype: At one of its ends the junction is not consistent with the germline gene, which may arise from a read error. This chain connects TRBV11-2 to TRBJ2-7, with unresolved D. The CDR3 contains 14 residues. CDR1 is SGHAT, CDR2 FQNNGV, per germline. This CDR3 is CASSLDSIIYDQYF. The CDR3 DNA sequence: TGTGCCAGCAGCTTAGACAGCATAATCTACGACCAGTACTTC.

This clonotype came up a few times. The V gene is TRBV12-3 or TRBV12-4, the J gene TRBJ2-7; possibly TRBD2 for D (5 bases). Trimming took off 4 bases at V and 4 bases at J, with 11 bases between the two ends. The CDR3 consists of 13 residues. CDR3 loop: CASSSQSGYEQYF. The CDR3 coding sequence is TGTGCCAGCAGTTCCCAAAGCGGATACGAGCAGTACTTC.

V is TRBV13 and J is TRBJ2-4; the match to TRBD2 covers 14 bases. J lost 0 bases, V lost 1 base, and 8 bases had no gene match. This CDR3 contains 20 residues. The germline V gene has CDR1 PRHDT and CDR2 FYEKMQ (reference sequence). This CDR3 is CASSLARLAGGKLAKNIQYF. CDR3 bases: TGTGCCAGCAGCTTAGCCCGACTAGCGGGAGGGAAACTAGCCAAAAACATTCAGTACTTC.

The V and J genes are TRBV12-3 or TRBV12-4 and TRBJ2-7, with D perhaps TRBD1 (6 bases). Trimming took 5 bases from V and 6 from J, leaving 17 bases between them. This CDR3 is 14 amino acids long. For the CDR3, the DNA is TGTGCCAGCAGTCTTACAGGGACCATAGGCGAGCAGTACTTC. This codes for CASSLTGTIGEQYF.

The V gene is TRBV10-3, the J gene TRBJ1-5; no firm D call. Germline CDR1 reads ENHRY; CDR2 reads SYGVKD. V was clipped by 3 bases and J by 3 bases, with 12 bases between them. The CDR3 contains 15 residues. CDR3 sequence (DNA): TGTGCCATCAGTGATCAAGTGGTTAACAATCAGCCCCAGCATTTT. It yields the protein CAISDQVVNNQPQHF.

This clonotype was recorded a few times. This may stem from a read error, because a much larger clone lies one nucleotide away. The V call is TRBV11-2, the J call TRBJ1-1, with TRBD1 as a possible D gene (6 bases). The CDR3 is 11 amino acids. Trimming pared 6 bases from V and 10 bases from J, leaving 12 bases between. Germline CDR1 reads SGHAT; CDR2 reads FQNNGV. CDR3 nucleotides: TGTGCCAGCAGTTTTAAGGGGGGAGCTTTCTTT. Translating it yields CASSFKGGAFF. Full variable domain (rest looked up from reference TRBV11-2 and TRBJ1-1): EAGVAQSPRYKIIEKRQSVAFWCNPISGHATLYWYQQILGQGPKLLIQFQNNGVVDDSQLPKDRFSAERLKGVDSTLKIQPAKLEDSAVYLCASSFKGGAFFGQGTRLTVV.

The sample holds a few counts of this clonotype. The V gene is TRBV10-1, the J gene TRBJ2-1; TRBD2 matches 10 bases. The trim removed 6 bases at V and 8 bases at J, leaving 4 bases unmatched. This CDR3 is 13 amino acids long. CDR1 and CDR2 from the germline V gene are WNHNN and SYGVQD (reference sequence). As DNA, the CDR3 is TGCGCCAGCAGGTCTAGCGGGGGCGATGAGCAGTTCTTC. Its translation is CASRSSGGDEQFF.

The rearrangement uses TRBV7-8 and TRBJ1-1, with no clear D. With 5 bases removed from V and 3 bases from J, the gap between germline ends came to 10 bases. CDR1 is SGHVS and CDR2 is FQNEAQ in the germline V gene. The CDR3 runs to 13 residues. The CDR3 spells CASSNVIDTEAFF. CDR3 coding DNA: TGTGCCAGCAGCAATGTGATTGACACTGAAGCTTTCTTT.

Regarding this clonotype: This could be a read error, since a much larger clone is one nucleotide away. CDR3: CASSLSSYKEQFF. CDR3 DNA: TGTGCCAGCAGCTTAAGCTCCTACAAAGAGCAGTTCTTC. The chain employs TRBV11-2 and TRBJ2-1; no clear D gene. The length of the CDR3 is 13 residues. CDR1 is SGHAT, CDR2 FQNNGV, per germline.

This clonotype was observed a few times. This chain connects TRBV14 to TRBJ2-3, with D perhaps TRBD1 (5 bases). The CDR3 runs to 14 residues. Trimming pared 4 bases from V and 5 bases from J, leaving 13 bases between. The germline gives CDR1 SGHDN, CDR2 FVKESK. In DNA, the CDR3 is TGTGCCAGCAGCCTTTTTGGGGCCCAAGATACGCAGTATTTT. This sequence encodes CASSLFGAQDTQYF.

For this clonotype: Sequence at one end of the junction differs from germline and may be a read error. The chain joins TRBV12-3 or TRBV12-4 to TRBJ2-3, with 7 positions matching TRBD1. The CDR3 is made up of 13 amino acids. This CDR3 reads CASSLQGTDMQYF. CDR3 nucleotide sequence: TGTGCCAGCAGTCTACAGGGGACGGATATGCAGTATTTT.

The CDR3 reads CANSPSRGITGGELFF. CDR3 in DNA: TGTGCCAACAGCCCCTCTAGGGGGATTACGGGCGGGGAGCTGTTTTTT. This chain connects TRBV6-5 to TRBJ2-2, with TRBD1 as a possible D gene (6 bases). The CDR3 runs to 16 residues. The germline gives CDR1 MNHEY, CDR2 SVGAGI. Trimming removed 10 bases at V and 7 bases at J, with 25 bases between.

A word on this clonotype: One end of the junction fails to match germline, which may point to a read error. The chain has TRBV11-2 and TRBJ2-7; perhaps TRBD1 as D (8 bases). Germline assignment: CDR1 SGHAT and CDR2 FQNNGV. CDR3 length: 15 amino acids. CDR3 DNA: TGTGCCAGGAGCTGGGGGGGACAGGAGGGGTACGAGCAGTACTTC. As protein: CARSWGGQEGYEQYF.

Of note for this clonotype: A clone one base away is much larger, so this may be a read error. The chain employs TRBV11-2 and TRBJ2-5, with TRBD2 as a possible D gene (6 bases). V was trimmed by 3 bases and J by 5 bases, leaving 22 bases between them. The germline gives CDR1 SGHAT, CDR2 FQNNGV. The CDR3 spans 17 residues. The CDR3 loop reads CASSLGGYRTRPETQYF. The DNA of the CDR3 is TGTGCCAGCAGCTTGGGAGGATATAGAACGCGTCCGGAGACCCAGTACTTC.

This clonotype has ten or more counts. The chain is built from TRBV29-1 and TRBJ2-7; 8 nucleotides align to TRBD1. CDR1 is SQVTM and CDR2 is ANQGSEA in the germline V gene. This CDR3 region has 12 residues. V shed 8 bases, J shed 2 bases, and the junction held 5 bases outside the gene matches. The CDR3 sequence is CSTRTGTYEQYF. The CDR3 DNA sequence: TGCAGCACCCGGACAGGGACCTACGAGCAGTACTTC.